This TCR beta chain was observed in a study of glioma-infiltrating T cells after dendritic cell vaccination. Turning to the study itself: Patients received autologous tumor lysate-pulsed dendritic cell vaccination between 2003 and 2012. Three intradermal dendritic cell vaccine injections were given every two weeks. Regarding the study as a whole: Estimated pretreatment TIL content predicted outcome after dendritic cell vaccination.

Repertoires were generated with immunoSEQ multiplex PCR, while TCRdb's copy carries only in-frame clones and drops some. The table shows about 64,000 clones, with about 81% occurring only once. Worth noting for this clone: What it binds is unknown.

CDR1 is SNHLY, CDR2 FYNNEI, per germline. The V segment lost 8 bases and the J segment 6 bases; nucleotides outside the gene matches: 6. The CDR3 runs to 14 residues. The gene calls are TRBV2 and TRBJ2-1; 11 nucleotides align to TRBD1. The sample was blood, taken before dendritic cell vaccination. This TCR was sampled from a human donor with glioblastoma. CDR3 in amino acids: CASLGQGAFNEQFF. The CDR3 DNA follows: TGTGCCAGCCTAGGACAGGGGGCTTTCAATGAGCAGTTCTTC. Together with reference TRBV2 and TRBJ2-1, the CDR3 gives the full variable domain: EPEVTQTPSHQVTQMGQEVILRCVPISNHLYFYWYRQILGQKVEFLVSFYNNEISEKSEIFDDQFSVERPDGSNFTLKIRSTKLEDSAMYFCASLGQGAFNEQFFGPGTRLTVL.